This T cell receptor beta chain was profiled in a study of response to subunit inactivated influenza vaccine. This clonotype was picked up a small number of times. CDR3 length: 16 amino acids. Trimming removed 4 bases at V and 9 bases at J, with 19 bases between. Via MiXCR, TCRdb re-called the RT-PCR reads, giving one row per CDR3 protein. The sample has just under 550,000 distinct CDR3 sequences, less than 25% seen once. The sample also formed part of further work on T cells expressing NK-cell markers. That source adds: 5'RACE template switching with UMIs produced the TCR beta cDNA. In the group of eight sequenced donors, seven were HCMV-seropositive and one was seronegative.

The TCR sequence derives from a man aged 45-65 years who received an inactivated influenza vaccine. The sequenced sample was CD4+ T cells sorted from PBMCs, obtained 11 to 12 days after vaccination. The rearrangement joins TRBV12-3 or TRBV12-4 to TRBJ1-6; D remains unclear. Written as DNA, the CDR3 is TGTGCCAGCAGTTCGCGGACCGCTATCGAGAGTTCACCCCTCCACTTT. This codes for CASSSRTAIESSPLHF.